Shown below are 25 T cell receptor beta chains from a single sample sequenced in a study of neoadjuvant anti-PD-1 for oral cavity cancer. Data came from immunoSEQ multiplex PCR; TCRdb stores just in-frame clones and leaves some out. The table lists roughly 14,000 clones, over 55% of them singletons. The sequencing here drew on PBMCs, taken before nivolumab (anti-PD-1) treatment. Receptors originate from a person aged 35-79 years with oral cavity squamous cell carcinoma.

The rearrangement links TRBV7-8 to TRBJ1-1, with TRBD1 as a possible D gene (5 bases). The V gene lost 0 bases and the J gene lost 5 bases, with 13 bases spanning the gap. The CDR3 is made up of 15 amino acids. Germline CDR1 SGHVS, CDR2 FQNEAQ. CDR3 in DNA: TGTGCCAGCAGCTTAGCAATGCAGGGTGGGACTGAAGCTTTCTTT. Residues: CASSLAMQGGTEAFF.

The chain has TRBV11-2 and TRBJ2-1; the D gene could be TRBD1 or TRBD2 (5 bases each). Germline CDR1 reads SGHAT; CDR2 reads FQNNGV. Deletions cut 1 base from V and 9 bases from J, with 13 bases between. The CDR3 length is 14 residues. The CDR3, as DNA: TGTGCCAGCAGCTTAGCGGGGCAGGTCGGTGAGCAGTTCTTC. Protein: CASSLAGQVGEQFF.

The rearrangement uses TRBV13 and TRBJ1-6; the D gene is possibly TRBD1 (6 bases). This CDR3 region has 16 residues. Germline V gene sequence: CDR1 PRHDT, CDR2 FYEKMQ (reference sequence). Trimming removed 4 bases at V and 6 bases at J, with 16 bases between. The CDR3 here is CASSYNRVVGNSPLHF. The CDR3 DNA is TGTGCCAGCAGCTACAACAGGGTAGTGGGTAATTCACCCCTCCACTTT.

The gene calls are TRBV2 and TRBJ2-3, with 11 bases matching TRBD2. V was clipped by 4 bases and J by 5 bases; unmatched bases: 5. The germline V gene encodes CDR1 SNHLY and CDR2 FYNNEI. This CDR3 has 15 residues. CDR3 nucleotides: TGTGCCAGCAGTGCCACTAGCGGGGGTAGAGATACGCAGTATTTT. It yields the protein CASSATSGGRDTQYF.

The rearrangement uses TRBV5-4 and TRBJ2-3, with 15 bases lining up with TRBD2. V was pared by 3 bases and J by 1 base, with 6 bases of the junction left unmatched. The germline gives CDR1 SGHNT, CDR2 YYREEE (reference sequence). This CDR3 region has 18 residues. In DNA, the CDR3 is TGTGCCAGCAGCTACGGACTAGCGGGAGGGCCGGGCACAGATACGCAGTATTTT. Translating gives CASSYGLAGGPGTDTQYF. The full variable domain, rest sourced from reference TRBV5-4 and TRBJ2-3, is ETGVTQSPTHLIKTRGQQVTLRCSSQSGHNTVSWYQQALGQGPQFIFQYYREEENGRGNFPPRFSGLQFPNYSSELNVNALELDDSALYLCASSYGLAGGPGTDTQYFGPGTRLTVL.

V gene TRBV30 combines with J gene TRBJ1-5, with D maybe TRBD1 (5 bases). The CDR3 extends over 15 amino acids. With 0 bases removed from V and 7 bases from J, the gap between germline ends came to 16 bases. Germline assignment: CDR1 GTSNPN and CDR2 SVGIG (reference sequence). The CDR3 coding sequence is TGTGCCTGGAGTGTACCCAGGGAGATGTACCAGCCCCAGCATTTT. Protein sequence: CAWSVPREMYQPQHF.

V and J are TRBV6-1 and TRBJ1-3, with 7 bases that match TRBD1. The CDR3 has 15 amino acids. Trimming at V came to 3 bases and at J to 0 bases, leaving 2 bases not matched to a gene. The germline V gene encodes CDR1 MNHNS and CDR2 SASEGT. The chain's CDR3 is CASSDTGDSGNTIYF. The CDR3 bases are TGTGCCAGCAGTGACACAGGGGACTCTGGAAACACCATATATTTT.

The V and J genes are TRBV13 and TRBJ2-6, with a weak D call TRBD2 (5 bases). The germline gives CDR1 PRHDT, CDR2 FYEKMQ (reference sequence). This CDR3 has 15 amino acids. Trimming took 5 bases from V and 0 from J, leaving 8 bases between them. CDR3 nucleotide sequence: TGTGCCAGCAGCAGACGGGGCTCTGGGGCCAACGTCCTGACTTTC. This codes for CASSRRGSGANVLTF.

The CDR3 coding sequence is TGTGCCAGCAGCTTTCGGACTAGCGGGGGCGTTACGCAGTATTTT. Its translation: CASSFRTSGGVTQYF. The chain combines TRBV5-4 with TRBJ2-3; the match to TRBD2 covers 13 bases. The CDR3 has 15 residues. Germline CDR1 is SGHNT and CDR2 is YYREEE (reference sequence). J was trimmed by 8 bases and V by 2 bases; bases with no gene match: 5.

CDR3 region: CASSPTSNEQFF. DNA for the CDR3: TGTGCCAGCAGTCCTACTAGTAATGAGCAGTTCTTC. The chain joins TRBV2 to TRBJ2-1, with D perhaps matching TRBD2 (5 bases). The V gene lost 5 bases and the J gene lost 7 bases, with 9 bases spanning the gap. Germline V gene sequence: CDR1 SNHLY, CDR2 FYNNEI. This CDR3 is 12 amino acids long.

The chain recombines TRBV7-9 with TRBJ1-3, with a weak D call TRBD1 (5 bases). Trimming removed 6 bases from V and 3 bases from J, with 12 bases in between. In germline, CDR1 is SEHNR, CDR2 FQNEAQ (reference sequence). The CDR3 runs 14 residues. The CDR3 protein is CASREPGRGNTIYF. CDR3 DNA: TGTGCCAGCAGAGAGCCGGGACGTGGAAACACCATATATTTT.

In its sample, this clone was seen a few times. The chain recombines TRBV5-4 with TRBJ1-3; D may be TRBD1 (5 bases). Trimming removed 0 bases from V and 0 bases from J, with 10 bases in between. In germline, CDR1 is SGHNT, CDR2 YYREEE (reference sequence). The CDR3 sequence is 16 residues long. The CDR3 bases are TGTGCCAGCAGCTTGGCCGGGGCTTCCTCTGGAAACACCATATATTTT. Amino acids: CASSLAGASSGNTIYF.

The V gene is TRBV5-1, the J gene TRBJ2-6, with 9 bases fitting TRBD2. V gave up 4 bases and J gave up 0 bases; unmatched junction bases: 14. CDR1 is SGHRS, CDR2 YFSETQ, per germline. This CDR3 is built from 20 residues. In DNA, the CDR3 is TGCGCCAGCAGCGTACATGCGCGTAGCGGGAGAGTCTCTGGGGCCAACGTCCTGACTTTC. It specifies CASSVHARSGRVSGANVLTF.

V and J are TRBV4-1 and TRBJ1-3; D is unresolved. Per the germline V gene, CDR1 is MGHRA and CDR2 is YSYEKL. V dropped 0 bases and J dropped 0 bases, with 12 bases sitting between them. The CDR3 has 17 residues. The CDR3 DNA follows: TGCGCCAGCAGCCAAGAAAGGGAGTTACACTCTGGAAACACCATATATTTT. Encoded protein: CASSQERELHSGNTIYF.

This clone has only one observation. The chain is built from TRBV5-1 and TRBJ2-7; TRBD1 matches at 9 bases. The CDR3 is made up of 16 amino acids. V was pared by 4 bases and J by 6 bases, with 14 bases of the junction left unmatched. Germline V gives CDR1 SGHRS, CDR2 YFSETQ. The CDR3 sequence is CASSPNPGGQGVEQYF. CDR3 in DNA: TGCGCCAGCAGCCCCAACCCGGGGGGACAGGGAGTCGAGCAGTACTTC.

The chain carries TRBV2 and TRBJ2-4, with 11 bases fitting TRBD2. Germline V CDR1 and CDR2: SNHLY, FYNNEI. There are 19 residues in the CDR3. V dropped 6 bases and J dropped 2; count of bases not matched to a gene: 15. The CDR3 region has the DNA TGTGCCAGCAGCCCCCCCTGGGGTAGCGGGGGGGCGTCCAAAAACATTCAGTACTTC. Its translation is CASSPPWGSGGASKNIQYF.

This clone was recorded a few times. The V and J genes are TRBV12-5 and TRBJ2-7; D unclear. The CDR3 has 16 residues. Germline V lookup: CDR1 LGHNT, CDR2 FRNRAP. Trimming left V 2 bases short and J 2 bases short, with 16 bases between. CDR3 DNA: TGTGCTAGTGGTTTGATCCAGATAGGCTTCACCTACGAGCAGTACTTC. Its translation: CASGLIQIGFTYEQYF.

The rearrangement uses TRBV5-1 and TRBJ2-3; 9 positions agree with TRBD2. Trimming removed 0 bases from V and 7 bases from J; junction bases left unmatched: 6. In germline, CDR1 is SGHRS, CDR2 YFSETQ. The CDR3 loop spans 15 amino acids. The CDR3 protein is CASSLEGGRAHTQYF. The CDR3 region has the DNA TGCGCCAGCAGCTTGGAGGGCGGGAGGGCCCATACGCAGTATTTT.

This rearrangement joins TRBV29-1 to TRBJ1-1, with D possibly matching TRBD1 (6 bases). Germline values: CDR1 SQVTM, CDR2 ANQGSEA. The CDR3 is made up of 12 amino acids. The V end was cut by 5 bases, the J end by 4 bases, with 11 bases between. CDR3 coding DNA: TGCAGCGTTCGCAGGGGTCCCACTGAAGCTTTCTTT. Amino acids: CSVRRGPTEAFF. The whole variable domain, remainder taken from reference TRBV29-1 and TRBJ1-1, is SAVISQKPSRDICQRGTSLTIQCQVDSQVTMMFWYRQQPGQSLTLIATANQGSEATYESGFVIDKFPISRPNLTFSTLTVSNMSPEDSSIYLCSVRRGPTEAFFGQGTRLTVV.

The rearrangement uses TRBV6-5 and TRBJ2-7, with D possibly called TRBD1 or TRBD2 (6 bases each). CDR3 length equals 15 residues. Per germline, CDR1 MNHEY and CDR2 SVGAGI. Trimming took 8 bases from V and 1 from J, leaving 18 bases between them. CDR3 nucleotides: TGTGCCAGCTCCTATGGGGGGCTAGGATCCTACGAGCAGTACTTC. It codes for CASSYGGLGSYEQYF.

This chain joins TRBV5-1 and TRBJ2-7; TRBD1 agrees at 7 bases. With V trimmed by 3 bases and J by 2 bases, 8 bases remained unmatched. This CDR3 contains 15 residues. Germline-derived CDR1 and CDR2 are SGHRS and YFSETQ. The CDR3 DNA reads TGCGCCAGCAGCTCCGGGACAGCAGATACCTACGAGCAGTACTTC. It translates to CASSSGTADTYEQYF.

The chain uses TRBV6-1 and TRBJ2-7; D unclear. Germline V lookup: CDR1 MNHNS, CDR2 SASEGT. Between the trimmed V and J ends, which lost 10 bases and 7 bases, there was a span of 17 bases. The CDR3 has 12 amino acids. CDR3 residues: CATISIFWEQYF. CDR3 nucleotides: TGTGCCACCATCTCCATATTTTGGGAGCAGTACTTC.

This clone was counted only a few times. The chain combines TRBV11-3 with TRBJ2-7; no clear D gene. The germline V gene has CDR1 SGHNT and CDR2 YENEEA. The CDR3 sequence is 12 residues long. Deletions cut 1 base from V and 6 bases from J, with 7 bases between. CDR3 nucleotide sequence: TGTGCCAGCAGCTTAGGTCGAGGCGAGCAGTACTTC. Encoded protein: CASSLGRGEQYF.

The gene calls are TRBV6-6 and TRBJ2-2; D remains ambiguous. Germline V lookup: CDR1 MNHNY, CDR2 SVGAGI (reference sequence). This CDR3 comprises 10 residues. The CDR3 sequence: CAVHTGELFF. The CDR3 DNA reads TGTGCGGTTCACACCGGGGAGCTGTTTTTT.

The rearrangement joins TRBV7-2 to TRBJ2-4; TRBD2 agrees at 7 bases. Germline lookup yields CDR1 SGHTA and CDR2 FQGNSA. The CDR3 runs 16 residues. After removal of 3 bases from V and 0 bases from J, the junction contained 5 bases not matched to a gene. The CDR3 region has the DNA TGTGCCAGCAGCTTCAGCGGGGTCCTAGCCAAAAACATTCAGTACTTC. Translating it yields CASSFSGVLAKNIQYF.